This T cell receptor beta chain was retrieved from a study of blood T cell repertoires in COVID-19. The overall study: Material from acute and convalescent COVID-19 was sourced from the United States, Italy and Spain.

Trimming shortened V by 5 bases and J by 4 bases, and 22 bases separated the two germline ends. The germline CDR1 and CDR2 sequences are SGHDT and YYEEEE. The CDR3 sequence is 17 residues long. Original data processing: Quantification of nucleated cells was approximated via reference gene primer amplification. Assay: immunoSEQ multiplex PCR; the TCRdb copy retains only in-frame clones and omits some. V, J and clone size were drawn from that table, and D and trimming were deduced from the DNA. Altogether more than 150,000 clones are present, 85% to 90% being singletons, with the ten largest covering less than 3.5%.

Sequencing input: peripheral blood. V and J are TRBV5-6 and TRBJ1-3, with D possibly matching TRBD1 (6 bases). This TCR was recovered from a man in his forties or fifties with active or convalescent COVID-19. This CDR3 reads CASSIVPGAGAGNTIYF. In DNA form, the CDR3 reads TGTGCCAGCAGTATAGTACCCGGGGCAGGGGCAGGAAACACCATATATTTT.